This T cell receptor beta chain was documented in a study of cytomegalovirus exposure and HLA in healthy donors. The PCR used 60 Vbeta and 13 Jbeta primers. Repertoires were generated with immunoSEQ multiplex PCR, while TCRdb's copy carries only in-frame clones and drops some. The data contain fewer than 250,000 clones, over 80% of them singletons. Whole-study findings and limits: What a later analysis reportedly showed was that an Asian-associated ancestry cluster had fewer N-insertions than the approximately 700-donor mean.

Germline-derived CDR1 and CDR2 are MNHNS and SASEGT. Trimming at V came to 7 bases and at J to 7 bases, leaving 7 bases not matched to a gene. The CDR3 is 13 amino acids. Details on this clone: The antigen is unknown.

The sequence came from a man aged 40-50 years in good health and CMV-seropositive. V is TRBV6-1 and J is TRBJ1-1; TRBD1 aligns across 9 bases. Sequenced material: PBMCs. In DNA form, the CDR3 reads TGTGCCAGCACCGACAGGGGGTTGGTTGAAGCTTTCTTT. This codes for CASTDRGLVEAFF.